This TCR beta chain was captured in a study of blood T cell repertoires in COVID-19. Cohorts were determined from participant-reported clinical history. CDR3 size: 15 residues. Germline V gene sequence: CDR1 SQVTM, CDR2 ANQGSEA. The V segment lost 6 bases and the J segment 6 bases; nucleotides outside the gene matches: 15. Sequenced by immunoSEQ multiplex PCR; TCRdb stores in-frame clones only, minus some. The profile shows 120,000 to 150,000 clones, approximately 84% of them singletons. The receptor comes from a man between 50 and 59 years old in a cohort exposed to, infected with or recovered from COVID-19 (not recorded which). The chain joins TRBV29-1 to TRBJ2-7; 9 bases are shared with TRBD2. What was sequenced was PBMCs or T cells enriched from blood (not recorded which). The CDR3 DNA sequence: TGCAGCGTCGCGGGGGGCGAAGGTAGCGGGGGCGAGCAGTACTTC. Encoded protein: CSVAGGEGSGGEQYF.